This TCR beta chain was sequenced in a study of blood T cell repertoires in COVID-19 (dated by TCRdb to 2018 to 2021). With regard to the full study: The collaborator samples originated in the United States, Italy and Spain and spanned the acute and convalescent phases of COVID-19. A de-identified subject ID, COVID-19 status, age in years and sex were almost always included in the sample metadata. HLA class I and class II types, where available, came from metadata supplied by the sample provider rather than from assay-based typing. Samples came from the ongoing ImmuneRACE study (first 160 participants) plus 1,254 subjects from 6 global collaborators. The material from the prospective study consisted of cDNA or gDNA derived from T cells, B-cell-depleted T cells, or PBMCs. The repertoires were released in a freely available public database meant as a resource for research on the immune response to SARS-CoV-2. The dataset comprised deeply sampled blood TCRbeta repertoires from subjects exposed to, actively infected with, or recovered from COVID-19. Paper-wide results and their limitations: The amount of clinical and demographic metadata varied by source and participant and was provided uncurated.

The immunoSEQ Assay, a bias-controlled multiplex PCR, was used to amplify TCRbeta CDR3 regions from genomic DNA. Under the source paper's analysis protocol: The number of nucleated cells in each sample was estimated from the amplification of reference gene primers within the assay. Sequence reads were collapsed and filtered to measure the absolute abundance of every unique TCRbeta CDR3 rearrangement. For each sample, productive Simpson clonality was calculated as the square root of Simpson's diversity index across productive rearrangements. TCRdb stores this immuneACCESS table with in-frame sequences only. Part of the clones is absent; in the studies checked, under half of the shortfall reflects unresolved V genes, and no reason is known for the rest. V, J and clone size were drawn from that table, and D and trimming were deduced from the DNA. This sample lists over 85,000 clones; around nine tenths were detected once. The ten biggest clones cover more than 4% of the sample.

The germline V gene (reference sequence) provides CDR1 WNHNN and CDR2 SYGVQD. Trimming removed 8 bases from V and 2 bases from J, leaving 16 bases between the germline ends. The cysteine opens and the phenylalanine closes a CDR3 of 15 amino acids. Just CDR3 DNA is preserved here, 45 bases in frame from base 1. Each collaborating institution followed its own protocols to collect whole blood in K2EDTA tubes. For TCRbeta analysis, collaborator samples were shipped as frozen whole blood, as isolated PBMCs, or as DNA extracted from either sample type. A word on this clone: What this receptor recognizes is not known. The record has no base qualities; no much larger clone is one base away.

This sequence uses TRBV10-1 and TRBJ2-4, and TRBD1 may be the D gene, going by 6 matching bases. This TCR came from a human donor in a cohort sampled during active COVID-19. Material: peripheral blood. This receptor carries the CDR3 CASPVTGDSKNIQYF. Here is the DNA: TGCGCCAGCCCCGTGACAGGTGATTCCAAAAACATTCAGTACTTC.